This TCR beta chain comes out of a study of T cells after yellow fever vaccination (dated by TCRdb to about 2019). For the wider study: Libraries from fractions with low cell numbers were prepared with the SMART-Seq v4 Ultra Low Input RNA kit. To follow T-cell clones before and after primary and booster YFV17D yellow fever vaccination, bulk TCR alpha and beta repertoires were sequenced over time. Two healthy male donors, one aged 18 to 30 and one aged 30 to 40 years, made up the cohort. Bulk PBMC replicates and cell subsets were isolated from blood drawn at multiple timepoints before and after both primary and secondary immunization. On the study overall, not on this receptor specifically: Most clones expanded after primary vaccination were re-detected after the booster (96% of CD4 and around 88% of CD8), suggesting broad memory maintenance. Computational filtering was needed because FACS-sorted repertoires could contain abundant contaminating clonotypes from the bulk population. The study included only a couple of donors, which limits how far the findings can be generalized. The secondary T-cell response was found to be weaker but faster than the primary response, with a peak reached on day 5 rather than on day 15. A small share of clonotypes was detected in both CD4 and CD8 compartments, with the overlap likely arising from convergent recombination.

Sequencing relied on an Illumina NovaSeq 6000. TCR cDNA was made using 5'RACE template switching, a step that added a universal primer site and unique molecular identifiers. cDNA synthesis was primed from both the TCR alpha and TCR beta constant segments. Two PCR steps were used to amplify libraries, with sample barcodes and sequencing adapters being added in the second step. Sequencing of libraries was done on Illumina HiSeq 2500 (2x100 bp) or NovaSeq (2x150 bp). Per the authors' processing: MIGEC handled demultiplexing of reads and collapsing into UMI consensus sequences, while MiXCR performed V(D)J alignment. Vaccine-responding clonotypes were defined with edgeR using replicate PBMC samples, requiring FDR below 0.01 and a log2 fold change above 5 up to day 15. Each bulk clonotype received a CD4 or CD8 identity based on whether the sequenced CD4 or CD8 repertoire contained that clonotype at higher abundance. In TCRdb, the public reads were trimmed at Q25 with fastp and aligned with MiXCR, with productive beta chains retained. A single entry per CDR3 protein holds the most common genes and DNA from its merged rows. Clone size and V and J calls follow TCRdb, not the original study. For this sample the table gives 120,000 or so distinct CDR3 sequences, of which roughly 10% were detected only once. The ten largest clones capture around 40% of the sample.

Interpreted using the paper, the treatment or condition label stands for: live attenuated yellow fever vaccine strain. PBMCs were isolated from peripheral blood using a standard Ficoll-Paque protocol. Dynabeads CD4 and CD8 positive selection kits were used to isolate CD4 and CD8 T-cell fractions. TriZol was used to extract RNA from bulk PBMCs, from CD4 and CD8 fractions, and from dextramer-positive and dextramer-negative fractions. Notes on this clonotype: What antigen it recognizes has not been identified. Per-base qualities were not stored, and no clone one base away is much larger.

Reading the germline V gene gives CDR1 MNHEY and CDR2 SVGEGT. V is clipped by 5 bases and J by 4 bases, and the sequence between their germline boundaries is 14 bases long. The CDR3 sequence holds 14 residues, the cysteine and phenylalanine included. CDR3 DNA only is kept here, 42 bases in frame from base 1. The source was CD8+ T cells sorted from PBMCs, collected on the day of the yellow fever booster vaccination. Rearrangement joined TRBV6-2 or TRBV6-3 to TRBJ1-2, with TRBD1 as a weak D call on 6 bases. This receptor was obtained from a man aged 18-30 years who received the YFV17D yellow fever vaccine. The CDR3 has the sequence CASSPQVGAYGYTF. The nucleotides are TGTGCCAGCAGTCCCCAGGTGGGGGCCTATGGCTACACCTTC.